The clone carrying this T cell receptor (beta chain) came up a few times. These data belong to a study of T cells in Graves' hyperthyroidism and ophthalmopathy. There are 14 residues in the CDR3. CDR1 is MDHEN, CDR2 SYDVKM, per germline. V was clipped by 3 bases and J by 3 bases, with 11 bases between them. Researchers took RNA transcripts and amplified the TCR beta CDR3 regions from them. The HTBI primer set was used in a first-round RT-PCR of the TCR CDR3. TCRdb independently ran MiXCR on the multiplex PCR reads; one entry per CDR3 protein. The sample records roughly 570,000 distinct CDR3 sequences, under 60% being singletons.

The source is an adult woman with Graves' disease, either hyperthyroidism or ophthalmopathy (not recorded which). The specimen sequenced was peripheral blood or thyroid tissue (not recorded which). The J gene is TRBJ2-5, the V gene TRBV28; possibly TRBD2 for D (5 bases). The CDR3 nucleotides read TGTGCCAGCAGTTTTTCGGGAACAGAAGAGACCCAGTACTTC. Its protein product is CASSFSGTEETQYF.